These 25 T cell receptor beta chains share one sample of origin, sequenced in a study of control samples from healthy donors and cancer patients. Clones were sequenced by immunoSEQ multiplex PCR, and TCRdb holds only the in-frame ones, with some missing. In the table there are roughly 150,000 clones, 90% to 95% of which are singletons. Input material: blood. These TCRs come from a man younger than 30 in good health.

Regarding this clone: Other nucleotide sequences in the sample specify the same CDR3. The chain uses TRBV19 and TRBJ1-6, with D possibly matching TRBD1 (5 bases). V shed 3 bases and J shed 5 bases, with 11 bases lying between them. This CDR3 is 15 amino acids long. Germline V lookup: CDR1 LNHDA, CDR2 SQIVND (reference sequence). The CDR3 sequence: CASSIRDSDNSPLHF. Here the CDR3 DNA reads TGTGCCAGTAGTATCCGGGACTCAGATAATTCACCCCTCCACTTT.

The chain carries TRBV7-9 and TRBJ2-7; D is undetermined. Deletions cut 5 bases from V and 1 base from J, with 9 bases between. This CDR3 has 13 residues. CDR1 and CDR2 from the germline V gene are SEHNR and FQNEAQ (reference sequence). In nucleotides, the CDR3 is TGTGCCAGCAGCGCCGGGTCATCCTACGAGCAGTACTTC. Protein product: CASSAGSSYEQYF.

The chain uses TRBV29-1 and TRBJ1-2; 7 bases are a match to TRBD1. Germline CDR1 and CDR2: SQVTM and ANQGSEA. The CDR3 consists of 13 residues. The V and J ends lost 3 bases and 4 bases, in that order; junction bases with no gene match: 5. CDR3 amino acids: CSVDRDSFYGYTF. DNA for the CDR3: TGCAGCGTTGATAGGGACAGCTTCTATGGCTACACCTTC.

The chain is built from TRBV10-2 and TRBJ2-3; a weak D match, TRBD1 (5 bases). This CDR3 region has 14 residues. Per the germline V gene, CDR1 is WSHSY and CDR2 is SAAADI. The V end was cut by 2 bases, the J end by 5 bases, with 11 bases between. CDR3 residues: CASSEGREVDTQYF. CDR3 nucleotides: TGCGCCAGCAGTGAGGGCAGGGAAGTAGATACGCAGTATTTT.

The chain joins TRBV5-4 to TRBJ2-2; D is perhaps TRBD1 (6 bases). V lost 2 bases, J lost 2 bases, and 10 bases lay in between. Germline values: CDR1 SGHNT, CDR2 YYREEE (reference sequence). This CDR3 region has 15 residues. The CDR3 sequence: CASSFQGINTGELFF. CDR3 nucleotides: TGTGCCAGCAGCTTCCAGGGGATAAACACCGGGGAGCTGTTTTTT. Filled out from reference TRBV5-4 and TRBJ2-2, the complete variable domain reads ETGVTQSPTHLIKTRGQQVTLRCSSQSGHNTVSWYQQALGQGPQFIFQYYREEENGRGNFPPRFSGLQFPNYSSELNVNALELDDSALYLCASSFQGINTGELFFGEGSRLTVL.

The chain has TRBV19 and TRBJ2-7, with D possibly being TRBD1 or TRBD2 (5 bases each). The CDR3 is made up of 14 amino acids. Germline V gene data show CDR1 as LNHDA and CDR2 as SQIVND (reference sequence). The V gene lost 1 base and the J gene lost 5 bases, with 12 bases spanning the gap. In DNA, the CDR3 is TGTGCCAGTAGTATAGGGGCAGGGAGTAACGAGCAGTACTTC. Amino acid sequence: CASSIGAGSNEQYF.

The rearrangement links TRBV18 to TRBJ2-7; D call uncertain. The CDR3 runs 12 residues. V was cut by 3 bases and J by 0 bases, with 3 bases left in between. Germline CDR1 reads KGHSH; CDR2 reads LQKENI. Here the CDR3 DNA reads TGTGCCAGCTCACCTGGCTCCTACGAGCAGTACTTC. It is translated as CASSPGSYEQYF. Filled out from reference TRBV18 and TRBJ2-7, the complete variable domain reads NAGVMQNPRHLVRRRGQEARLRCSPMKGHSHVYWYRQLPEEGLKFMVYLQKENIIDESGMPKERFSAEFPKEGPSILRIQQVVRGDSAAYFCASSPGSYEQYFGPGTRLTVT.

The rearrangement uses TRBV6-5 and TRBJ1-5; 7 bases are shared with TRBD1. Germline V gene sequence: CDR1 MNHEY, CDR2 SVGAGI. This CDR3 spans 14 amino acids. The V gene end was trimmed by 4 bases and the J gene end by 4 bases; junction bases not matched to a gene: 4. CDR3 bases: TGTGCCAGCAGTTTCGGGACAGCTAATCAGCCCCAGCATTTT. It encodes CASSFGTANQPQHF.

The chain links TRBV9 to TRBJ2-5; 9 bases are shared with TRBD2. CDR3 size: 17 residues. Germline loops: CDR1 SGDLS, CDR2 YYNGEE. V lost 2 bases to trimming and J lost 2 bases; unmatched junction nucleotides: 10. In DNA, the CDR3 is TGTGCCAGCAGCGTGGGTAGCGGGAGTCCCCCGCAAGAGACCCAGTACTTC. Translation gives CASSVGSGSPPQETQYF.

This chain connects TRBV11-2 to TRBJ1-5; no reliable D call. This CDR3 has 14 residues. Deletions cut 3 bases from V and 0 bases from J, with 6 bases between. The germline CDR1 and CDR2 sequences are SGHAT and FQNNGV. CDR3 protein: CASSLGFSNQPQHF. The DNA for the CDR3 is TGTGCCAGCAGCTTGGGGTTTAGCAATCAGCCCCAGCATTTT.

The chain links TRBV20-1 to TRBJ2-5; D remains ambiguous. Germline CDR1 is DFQATT and CDR2 is SNEGSKA (reference sequence). The CDR3 loop spans 11 amino acids. The V end lost 0 bases, the J end lost 10 bases, and 9 bases lay between the germline ends. The CDR3 protein is CSARDKLNQYF. DNA of the CDR3: TGCAGTGCTAGAGACAAGCTTAACCAGTACTTC.

The V and J genes are TRBV5-1 and TRBJ2-7; 7 bases agree with TRBD1. This CDR3 region has 14 residues. CDR1 and CDR2 (germline): SGHRS, YFSETQ. V lost 3 bases and J lost 2; bases outside the gene matches: 5. The CDR3 spells CASSSQTGPYEQYF. DNA for the CDR3: TGCGCCAGCAGCTCCCAGACAGGGCCCTACGAGCAGTACTTC.

The chain couples TRBV23-1 to TRBJ2-1; D is unclear. TRBV23-1 is noted as an ORF with a role that remains uncertain. Trimming left V 6 bases short and J 15 bases short, with 12 bases between. CDR3 length equals 10 residues. In DNA form, the CDR3 reads TGCGCCAGCAGATCTCAGTGTCTGTTCTTC. Residues: CASRSQCLFF.

The genes are TRBV2 and TRBJ2-3; 12 positions agree with TRBD2. Trimming removed 8 bases from V and 4 bases from J; junction bases left unmatched: 10. Germline V gene data show CDR1 as SNHLY and CDR2 as FYNNEI. This CDR3 has 16 amino acids. In DNA form, the CDR3 reads TGTGCCAGCCATTCCGGGCTAGCGGGAGGGTCAGATACGCAGTATTTT. Translated, it gives CASHSGLAGGSDTQYF.

J is TRBJ1-6 and V is TRBV7-9, with a possible D match to TRBD1 (5 bases). Germline assignment: CDR1 SEHNR and CDR2 FQNEAQ (reference sequence). The CDR3 loop spans 15 amino acids. V dropped 5 bases and J dropped 3 bases, with 11 bases sitting between them. The CDR3 protein is CASSQGVYYNSPLHF. The CDR3 nucleotides are TGTGCCAGCAGCCAGGGAGTCTACTATAATTCACCCCTCCACTTT. Combining the CDR3 with reference TRBV7-9 and TRBJ1-6 gives the whole variable domain DTGVSQNPRHKITKRGQNVTFRCDPISEHNRLYWYRQTLGQGPEFLTYFQNEAQLEKSRLLSDRFSAERPKGSFSTLEIQRTEQGDSAMYLCASSQGVYYNSPLHFGNGTRLTVT.

V usage is TRBV5-1 and J usage is TRBJ2-7; D might be TRBD2 (6 bases). Trimming removed 3 bases at V and 2 bases at J, with 12 bases between. Germline V gives CDR1 SGHRS, CDR2 YFSETQ. The length of the CDR3 is 14 residues. CDR3 in amino acids: CASSWGGNTYEQYF. The CDR3 DNA reads as TGCGCCAGCAGCTGGGGCGGGAACACCTACGAGCAGTACTTC.

This chain connects TRBV3-1 (or the pseudogene TRBV3-2) to TRBJ2-7; either TRBD1 or TRBD2 may supply D (5 bases each). V lost 0 bases to trimming and J lost 2 bases, with 11 bases between them. CDR1 LGHDT and CDR2 YNNKEL come from the germline V gene (reference sequence). The CDR3 loop spans 15 amino acids. The CDR3 region has the DNA TGTGCCAGCAGCCAAGATCTTCAGGGACCCTACGAGCAGTACTTC. Protein: CASSQDLQGPYEQYF.

The chain carries TRBV6-6 and TRBJ1-5; D ambiguous. Germline lookup yields CDR1 MNHNY and CDR2 SVGAGI (reference sequence). Deletions cut 2 bases from V and 7 bases from J, with 9 bases between. The CDR3 length is 13 residues. CDR3: CASSYPSGQPQHF. The CDR3 nucleotides are TGTGCCAGCAGTTACCCATCGGGGCAGCCCCAGCATTTT.

The chain has TRBV12-5 and TRBJ1-5, with a tentative D call TRBD1 (6 bases). This CDR3 spans 12 amino acids. The germline V gene encodes CDR1 LGHNT and CDR2 FRNRAP. CDR3 sequence: CAPGQSNQPQHF. The CDR3 nucleotides are TGTGCCCCTGGACAGAGCAATCAGCCCCAGCATTTT.

The chain recombines TRBV28 with TRBJ1-4, with TRBD1 matching 8 bases. CDR3 size: 16 residues. Trimming took 6 bases from V and 4 from J; bases not matched to a gene: 10. The V gene's germline CDR1 is MDHEN and CDR2 SYDVKM. In DNA, the CDR3 is TGTGCCAGCAGCTTGCTCTACGGGACAGGTAATGAAAAACTGTTTTTT. Residues: CASSLLYGTGNEKLFF.

This chain connects TRBV7-2 to TRBJ2-3; possible D gene TRBD1, 5 bases. With 3 bases removed from V and 2 bases from J, the gap between germline ends came to 6 bases. Germline CDR1 reads SGHTA; CDR2 reads FQGNSA. The CDR3 has 13 residues. In DNA form, the CDR3 reads TGTGCCAGCAGCTTGGACAACACAGATACGCAGTATTTT. Protein sequence: CASSLDNTDTQYF.

The chain carries TRBV30 and TRBJ1-5; D is unresolved. Deletions cut 0 bases from V and 5 bases from J, with 11 bases between. The germline gives CDR1 GTSNPN, CDR2 SVGIG (reference sequence). This CDR3 has 14 amino acids. The CDR3 protein is CAWSVWRVDQPQHF. The CDR3, as DNA: TGTGCCTGGAGTGTTTGGAGGGTGGATCAGCCCCAGCATTTT.

The V and J genes are TRBV28 and TRBJ1-5; D is possibly TRBD1 (6 bases). This CDR3 region has 16 residues. Between the trimmed V and J ends, which lost 6 bases and 0 bases, there was a span of 15 bases. Germline V gene data show CDR1 as MDHEN and CDR2 as SYDVKM. CDR3 in DNA: TGTGCCAGCAGGCGGACGACAGGATATAGCAATCAGCCCCAGCATTTT. Its protein product is CASRRTTGYSNQPQHF.

The rearrangement joins TRBV19 to TRBJ2-7; D is uncertain. This CDR3 has 14 residues. Germline assignment: CDR1 LNHDA and CDR2 SQIVND (reference sequence). Deletions cut 6 bases from V and 2 bases from J, with 14 bases between. The DNA of the CDR3 is TGTGCCAGTAGGGTAGCTACTGGACCCTACGAGCAGTACTTC. Translation: CASRVATGPYEQYF.

The chain recombines TRBV19 with TRBJ2-6; unclear D gene. Germline values: CDR1 LNHDA, CDR2 SQIVND (reference sequence). The CDR3 consists of 13 residues. Trimming took off 5 bases at V and 4 bases at J, with 6 bases between the two ends. In DNA, the CDR3 is TGTGCCAGTAGTTTCCGGGGGGCCAACGTCCTGACTTTC. This translates into CASSFRGANVLTF.